This is a list of T cell receptor beta chains from one sample in a study of blood T cell repertoires in COVID-19. The protocol was immunoSEQ multiplex PCR, while the TCRdb copy is restricted to in-frame clones and leaves out a portion. The sample carries more than 200,000 clones, around 84% recorded once. Material for sequencing was peripheral blood. These receptors were collected from a woman at least 80 years old with COVID-19, enrolled during active disease. Each CDR3 is given with its conserved first and last residue. D genes are given only for firm matches. Only some rows state a clone size, as once, few, many or a class for expanded clones.

>TRBJ2-3|TRBV6-6|.|TRBD2
TGTGCCAGCAGTCGAGTCCGGAGCGGGGGGCGAGATACGCAGTATTTT
CASSRVRSGGRDTQYF
>TRBJ1-2|TRBV9|.|TRBD1
TGTGCCAGCAGCGCTAGCGCCGGGCAGGGGGGAGGTGGCTACACCTTC
CASSASAGQGGGGYTF
>TRBJ2-3|TRBV27|.|TRBD2
TGTGCCAGCAGTTTCAAAACTAGCGGGGGAGATTGGACAGATACGCAGTATTTT
CASSFKTSGGDWTDTQYF
>TRBJ1-1|TRBV18|few|.
TGTGCCAGCTCACCACCGTGGCTGAACACTGAAGCTTTCTTT
CASSPPWLNTEAFF
>TRBJ2-3|TRBV10-3|.|TRBD2
TGTGCCATCACGGGACGGGGGGGCATAGATACGCAGTATTTT
CAITGRGGIDTQYF
>TRBJ2-2|TRBV6-2/TRBV6-3|.|.
TGTGCCAGCAGTTACCTCGGGGCCGGGGAGCTGTTTTTT
CASSYLGAGELFF
>TRBJ1-6|TRBV2|.|.
TGTGCCAGCAGTGAAATTGCCCAGGGGAATTCACCCCTCCACTTT
CASSEIAQGNSPLHF
>TRBJ2-3|TRBV24-1|.|TRBD2
TGTGCCACCGGGACTAGCGGGGGGGGAACAGATACGCAGTATTTT
CATGTSGGGTDTQYF
>TRBJ2-5|TRBV7-9|.|.
TGTGCCAGCAGCTACAGGGCGGGGGCCCGGGAGACCCAGTACTTC
CASSYRAGARETQYF
>TRBJ1-3|TRBV7-9|.|.
TGTGCCAGCAGCCAGGAACGGGGAAACACCATATATTTT
CASSQERGNTIYF
>TRBJ1-2|TRBV5-4|.|.
TGTGCCAGCAGCCAACAGGGAATCTTAGATGGCTACACCTTC
CASSQQGILDGYTF
>TRBJ1-5|TRBV2|.|.
TGTGCCAGCTGTTTAACAGGTTTCTATAGCAATCAGCCCCAGCATTTT
CASCLTGFYSNQPQHF
>TRBJ1-4|TRBV28|.|.
TGTGCCAGCAGTTTATTAGATCAGGGGTTAAGTAATGAAAAACTGTTTTTT
CASSLLDQGLSNEKLFF
>TRBJ2-3|TRBV11-2|.|TRBD2
TGTGCCAGCAGCTTAGGAACTAGCGGGGCAGGGGATACGCAGTATTTT
CASSLGTSGAGDTQYF
>TRBJ1-2|TRBV3-1/TRBV3-2|.|.
TGTGCCAGCAGCGCCGGGGGGAACTATGGCTACACCTTC
CASSAGGNYGYTF
>TRBJ2-3|TRBV2|.|TRBD2
TGTGCCAGCAGAGTTAGCGGGGGGTTCACAGATACGCAGTATTTT
CASRVSGGFTDTQYF
>TRBJ2-3|TRBV7-2|.|TRBD2
TGTGCCAGCAGCCCCGCCACTAGCGGGGGTACAGATACGCAGTATTTT
CASSPATSGGTDTQYF
>TRBJ2-7|TRBV19|.|.
TGTGCCAGTAGTTCCGTCGGGTTTACCGAGCAGTACTTC
CASSSVGFTEQYF
>TRBJ2-3|TRBV5-1|.|TRBD2
TGCGCCAGCAGCCCGGGGACTAGCGGGGGAGGGGATACGCAGTATTTT
CASSPGTSGGGDTQYF
>TRBJ1-5|TRBV5-1|.|TRBD1
TGCGCCAGCAGCTTGACGACAGGGAGCAATCAGCCCCAGCATTTT
CASSLTTGSNQPQHF
>TRBJ2-2|TRBV28|.|.
TGTGCCAGCAGTTCCCTCGTCGGGTCAGGGGTGCTCGGGGAGCTGTTTTTT
CASSSLVGSGVLGELFF
>TRBJ2-3|TRBV3-1/TRBV3-2|.|.
TGTGCCAGCAGCCTGAGACATATTAGCACAGATACGCAGTATTTT
CASSLRHISTDTQYF
>TRBJ1-1|TRBV5-1|.|TRBD1
TGCGCCAGCAGCTTGCTGGGGACAGCGAACACTGAAGCTTTCTTT
CASSLLGTANTEAFF
>TRBJ2-1|TRBV7-8|.|TRBD1
TGTGCCAGCAGCTTCCCGACAGGGGCGAGGCAGTTCTTC
CASSFPTGARQFF
>TRBJ1-2|TRBV12-3/TRBV12-4|few|.
TGTGCCAGCAGTTTGGGGCTGATAAGCTACACCTTC
CASSLGLISYTF
>TRBJ1-2|TRBV5-6|.|TRBD1
TGTGCCAGCAGCCCCGGGGACAGCTATGGCTACACCTTC
CASSPGDSYGYTF
>TRBJ2-3|TRBV3-1/TRBV3-2|.|.
TGTGCCAGCAGCCAAGCGGAGGGCGGGGTTAGAACAGATACGCAGTATTTT
CASSQAEGGVRTDTQYF
>TRBJ2-3|TRBV7-2|.|TRBD2
TGTGCCAGCAGCCTCACTAGCGCCGCCCGAGATACGCAGTATTTT
CASSLTSAARDTQYF
>TRBJ2-2|TRBV11-1|.|TRBD1
TGTGCCAGCAGCTCCTGGGGAGGACAGGGGTTTACGGAGCTGTTTTTT
CASSSWGGQGFTELFF
>TRBJ1-1|TRBV12-3/TRBV12-4|.|.
TGTGCCAGCAGTTTTTCGAGAGGCACTGAAGCTTTCTTT
CASSFSRGTEAFF
>TRBJ1-4|TRBV5-1|.|TRBD1
TGCGCCAGCAGCCCGACAGGGTTTAATGAAAAACTGTTTTTT
CASSPTGFNEKLFF
>TRBJ1-5|TRBV10-3|.|.
TGTGCCATCAGTGAGGTACCAGGGGCTCAGCCCCAGCATTTT
CAISEVPGAQPQHF
>TRBJ2-2|TRBV27|few|.
TGTGCCAGCAGTTTTATCCCCGGGGAGCTGTTTTTT
CASSFIPGELFF
>TRBJ2-2|TRBV11-2|.|.
TGTGCCAGCAGCCAACCTAGAACCGGGGAGCTGTTTTTT
CASSQPRTGELFF
>TRBJ1-1|TRBV24-1|few|TRBD1
TGTGCCACCAGTGATCCGCCTTGGGACAGAGCTTTCTTT
CATSDPPWDRAFF
>TRBJ1-2|TRBV5-1|.|.
TGCGCCAGCAGCTTGGAGCCGGGGGAAACACCCTTTTATGGCTACACCTTC
CASSLEPGETPFYGYTF
>TRBJ1-4|TRBV11-2|.|.
TGTGCCAGCAGCTTAGGAGGGCGTGAAAAACTGTTTTTT
CASSLGGREKLFF
>TRBJ2-1|TRBV11-2|.|TRBD1
TGTGCCAGCAGCCCCCGAGGGCAGGGGGCGTGGAATGAGCAGTTCTTC
CASSPRGQGAWNEQFF
>TRBJ2-7|TRBV28|few|.
TGTGCCAGCACCTCCTGGGCCCAGCCCTACGAGCAGTACTTC
CASTSWAQPYEQYF
>TRBJ2-1|TRBV7-3|.|TRBD2
TGTGCCAGCAGCTACTCTAGCGGGGGGGCTCTCGAGCAGTTCTTC
CASSYSSGGALEQFF
>TRBJ1-2|TRBV18|.|.
TGTGCCAGCTCACCACCCCTCGGACAGTTCTATGGCTACACCTTC
CASSPPLGQFYGYTF
>TRBJ2-4|TRBV5-6|once|TRBD1
TGTGCCAGCAGCTTGGGGACAGGGAAAAACATTCAGTACTTC
CASSLGTGKNIQYF
>TRBJ1-2|TRBV7-9|once|TRBD1
TGTGCCAGCAACCGAGGACAGGGGGCTTATGGCTACACCTTC
CASNRGQGAYGYTF
>TRBJ2-3|TRBV7-2|.|TRBD1
TGTGCCAGCAGCCCACAGGGGCAGGGAACAGATACGCAGTATTTT
CASSPQGQGTDTQYF
>TRBJ2-1|TRBV7-2|.|.
.
CASSSSGGSYNEQFF
>TRBJ1-6|TRBV6-5|once|.
TGTGCCAGCAGGCGGGAGAATCCACCCCTCCACTTT
CASRRENPPLHF
>TRBJ2-7|TRBV12-3/TRBV12-4|.|.
TGTGCCAGCAGTTCGGCGACAGTTAACAAGTACTTC
CASSSATVNKYF
>TRBJ2-2|TRBV24-1|.|.
TGTGCCACCAGTGATTCCCCGAGTCCGGAGCTGTTTTTT
CATSDSPSPELFF
>TRBJ1-1|TRBV28|.|.
TGTGCCAGCAGTTTCCCCGGGGTAAGGAACACTGAAGCTTTCTTT
CASSFPGVRNTEAFF